This T cell receptor beta chain was observed in a study of cytomegalovirus exposure and HLA in healthy donors. Study outcomes and limitations: Cytomegalovirus-associated TCR beta chains were listed, numbering 164.

The ends were cut back, 4 bases at V and 3 bases at J, with 13 bases in the middle. The germline V gene encodes CDR1 SNHLY and CDR2 FYNNEI. The CDR3 spans 14 residues. The data were produced by immunoSEQ multiplex PCR, yet TCRdb's version contains in-frame clones alone and is incomplete. The sample shows some 61,000 clones, approximately 97% of them seen only once. A remark on this clone: What it binds is unknown.

Sequencing was carried out using PBMCs. The TCR comes from a woman aged 18 to 35 in good health and CMV-seropositive. V and J are TRBV2 and TRBJ2-7; D gene ambiguous. The CDR3 is CASSGLLIDYEQYF. The CDR3, as DNA: TGTGCCAGCAGTGGCCTACTAATTGACTACGAGCAGTACTTC.